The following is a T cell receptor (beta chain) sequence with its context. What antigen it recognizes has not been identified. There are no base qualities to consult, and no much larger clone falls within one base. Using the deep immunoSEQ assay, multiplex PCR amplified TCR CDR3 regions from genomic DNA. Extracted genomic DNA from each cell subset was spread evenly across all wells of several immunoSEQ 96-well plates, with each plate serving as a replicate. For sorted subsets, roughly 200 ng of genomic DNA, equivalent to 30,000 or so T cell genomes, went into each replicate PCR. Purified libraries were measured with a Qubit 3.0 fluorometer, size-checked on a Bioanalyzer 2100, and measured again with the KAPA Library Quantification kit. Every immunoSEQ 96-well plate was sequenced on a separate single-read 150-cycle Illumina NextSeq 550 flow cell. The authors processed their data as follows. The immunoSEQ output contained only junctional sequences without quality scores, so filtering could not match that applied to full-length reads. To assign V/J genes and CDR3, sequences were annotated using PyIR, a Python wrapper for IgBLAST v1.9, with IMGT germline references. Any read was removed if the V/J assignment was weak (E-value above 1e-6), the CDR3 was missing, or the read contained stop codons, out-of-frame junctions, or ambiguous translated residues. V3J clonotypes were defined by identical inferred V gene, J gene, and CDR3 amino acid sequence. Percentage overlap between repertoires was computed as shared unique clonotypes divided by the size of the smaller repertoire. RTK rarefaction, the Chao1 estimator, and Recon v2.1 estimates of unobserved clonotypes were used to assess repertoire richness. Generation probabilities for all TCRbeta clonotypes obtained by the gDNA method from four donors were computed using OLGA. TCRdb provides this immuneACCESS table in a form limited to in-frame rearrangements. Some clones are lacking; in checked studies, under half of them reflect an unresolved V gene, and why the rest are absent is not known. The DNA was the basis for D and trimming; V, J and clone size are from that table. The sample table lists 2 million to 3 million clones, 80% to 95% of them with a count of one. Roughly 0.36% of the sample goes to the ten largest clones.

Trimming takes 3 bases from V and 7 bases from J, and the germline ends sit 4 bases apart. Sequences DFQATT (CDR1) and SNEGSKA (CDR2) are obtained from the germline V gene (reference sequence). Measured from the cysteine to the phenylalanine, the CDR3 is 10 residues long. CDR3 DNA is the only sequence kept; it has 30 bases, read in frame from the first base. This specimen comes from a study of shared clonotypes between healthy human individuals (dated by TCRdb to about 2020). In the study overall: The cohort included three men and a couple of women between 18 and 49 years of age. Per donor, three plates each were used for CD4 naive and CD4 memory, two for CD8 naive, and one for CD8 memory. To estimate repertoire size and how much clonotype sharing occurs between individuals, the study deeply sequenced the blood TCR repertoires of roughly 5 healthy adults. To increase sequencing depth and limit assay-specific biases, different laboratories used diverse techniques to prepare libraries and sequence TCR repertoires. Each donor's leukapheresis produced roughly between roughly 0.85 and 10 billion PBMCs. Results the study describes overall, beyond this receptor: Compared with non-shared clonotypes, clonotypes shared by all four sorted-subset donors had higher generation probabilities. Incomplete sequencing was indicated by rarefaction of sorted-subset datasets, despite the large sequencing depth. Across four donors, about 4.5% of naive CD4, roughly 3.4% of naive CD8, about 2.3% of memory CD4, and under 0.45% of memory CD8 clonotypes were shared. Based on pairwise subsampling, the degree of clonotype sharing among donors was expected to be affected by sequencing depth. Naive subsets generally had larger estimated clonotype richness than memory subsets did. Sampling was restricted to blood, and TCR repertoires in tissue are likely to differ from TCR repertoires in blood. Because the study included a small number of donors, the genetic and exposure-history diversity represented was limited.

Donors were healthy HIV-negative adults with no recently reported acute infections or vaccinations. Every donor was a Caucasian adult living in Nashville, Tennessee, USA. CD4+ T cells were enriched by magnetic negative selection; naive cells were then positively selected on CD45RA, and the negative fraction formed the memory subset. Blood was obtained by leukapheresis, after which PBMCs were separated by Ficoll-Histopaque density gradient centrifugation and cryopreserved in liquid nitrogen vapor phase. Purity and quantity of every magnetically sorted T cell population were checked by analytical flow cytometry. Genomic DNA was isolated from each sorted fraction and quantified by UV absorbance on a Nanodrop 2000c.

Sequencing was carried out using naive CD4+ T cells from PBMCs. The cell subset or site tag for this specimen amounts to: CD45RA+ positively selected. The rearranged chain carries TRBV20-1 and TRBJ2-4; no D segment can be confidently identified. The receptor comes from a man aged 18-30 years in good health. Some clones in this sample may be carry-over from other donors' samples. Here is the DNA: TGCAGTGCTAGTACTAACATTCAGTACTTC. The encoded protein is CSASTNIQYF.